Shown below are 10 T cell receptor beta chains from a single sample sequenced in a study of tissue T cells after allogeneic stem cell transplantation. Noted time point: mouse harvest day 7 after allogeneic transplant. Tail vein injection delivered 10^7 T-cell-depleted bone marrow cells and 10^6 splenic CD5+ T cells. Assay: immunoSEQ multiplex PCR; the TCRdb copy retains only in-frame clones and omits some. Among some 5,000 clones listed, roughly 50% were seen once. The sample consisted of gut tissue. These receptor sequences come from a female BALB/c mouse given C57BL/6 T cells with graft-versus-host disease after an allogeneic hematopoietic cell transplant.

There are a few counts of this clone. The genes are named according to mouse. The read stops 1 residue short of the end of the CDR3; the missing end is completed from the germline J gene. The V call is TRBV20, the J call TRBJ1-4; unclear D gene. Germline lookup yields CDR1 GFQATS and CDR2 STVNSAI. Between the trimmed V and J ends, which lost 1 base and 0 bases, there was a span of 9 bases. This CDR3 is 15 amino acids long. CDR3 region: CGARGSGISNERLFF. Partial CDR3 DNA: TGTGGTGCTAGGGGATCGGGAATTTCCAACGAAAGATTATTT.

A few counts support this clone. Mouse names are used for the genes. The read finishes 1 residue shy of the CDR3 end, and the germline J gene is used to complete it. The V and J genes are TRBV12-2 and TRBJ2-5; 8 nucleotides match TRBD1. Per germline, CDR1 SGHLS and CDR2 HYDKME. Unmatched junction bases numbered 3, after V lost 3 bases and J lost 2 bases. CDR3 size: 14 residues. The covered CDR3 bases are TGTGCCAGCTCTGCAGGGGGCGGCCAAGACACCCAGTAC. As protein: CASSAGGGQDTQY. The whole CDR3 protein reads CASSAGGGQDTQYF. The variable domain in full, with the rest retrieved from reference TRBV12-2 and TRBJ2-5, is NSGVVQSPRYIIKGKGERSILKCIPISGHLSVAWYQQTQGQELKFFIQHYDKMERDKGNLPSRFSVQQFDDYHSEMNMSALELEDSAVYFCASSAGGGQDTQYFGPGTRLLVL.

About this clone: Gene names follow the mouse nomenclature. The observed sequence ends 1 residue before the CDR3 terminus, with the missing tail filled in from the germline J gene. The chain joins TRBV1 to TRBJ2-1; 8 bases agree with TRBD2. V dropped 0 bases and J dropped 1; count of bases not matched to a gene: 2. CDR3 length: 16 amino acids. Germline V gives CDR1 NSQYPW, CDR2 LRSPGD (reference sequence). CDR3 sequence: CTCSADGGENYAEQFF. CDR3 DNA, as far as it was read: TGCACCTGCAGTGCAGATGGGGGGGAGAACTATGCTGAGCAGTTC.

Turning to this clone: Mouse germline and gene names are used. The CDR3 extends 1 residue past the end of the read, so its final part is completed from the germline J gene. The rearrangement links TRBV3 to TRBJ1-3, with D uncertain. Germline V gives CDR1 SNHLY, CDR2 FYNGKV (reference sequence). The CDR3 runs to 14 residues. V was clipped by 1 base and J by 0 bases, with 4 bases between them. The CDR3 bases that were read are TGTGCCAGCAGCTTAGTCTCTTCTGGAAATACGCTCTAT. It codes for CASSLVSSGNTLY. The whole CDR3 region reads CASSLVSSGNTLYF.

For this clone: The gene names here belong to mouse. The read falls 1 residue short of the CDR3 end, and the missing part is taken from the germline J gene. The chain links TRBV16 to TRBJ1-1, with 7 bases lining up with TRBD1. The germline gives CDR1 SGHSA, CDR2 FRNQAP. V was clipped by 5 bases and J by 1 base; unmatched bases: 7. There are 15 residues in the CDR3. The CDR3 spells CASSGPRDRNTEVFF. The DNA read from the CDR3 is TGTGCAAGCAGCGGGCCCCGGGACAGAAACACAGAAGTCTTC.

This clone has a handful of counts. Genes and germline are mouse. The read finishes 1 residue shy of the CDR3 end, and the germline J gene is used to complete it. The chain links TRBV2 to TRBJ2-7; no clear D. The germline V gene has CDR1 LGHNA and CDR2 YSYQKL. The CDR3 contains 10 residues. Trimming took 2 bases from V and 7 from J, leaving 3 bases between them. CDR3 in amino acids: CASSQREQYF. The CDR3 bases that were read are TGTGCCAGCAGCCAACGGGAACAGTAC.

As regards this clone: Mouse germline and gene names are used. The read finishes 1 residue shy of the CDR3 end, and the germline J gene is used to complete it. V and J are TRBV31 and TRBJ1-2; the match to TRBD1 covers 7 bases. Unmatched junction bases numbered 8, after V lost 3 bases and J lost 4 bases. Per germline, CDR1 GKSSPN and CDR2 SITVG. The CDR3 runs 14 residues. The CDR3 sequence is CAWSLTGRGSDYTF. The CDR3 bases that were read are TGTGCCTGGAGCCTGACAGGGAGGGGCTCCGACTACACC.

Comments on this clone: Genes here carry mouse names. The CDR3 extends 1 residue past the end of the read, so its final part is completed from the germline J gene. The chain uses TRBV26 and TRBJ2-7, with a tentative D call TRBD1 (6 bases). Germline V gene lookup returns CDR1 KGHPV and CDR2 FQNQEV (reference sequence). The CDR3 has 11 residues. Trimming left V 4 bases short and J 6 bases short, with 7 bases between. The CDR3 protein is CASSPGVEQYF. The part of the CDR3 DNA that was read is TGTGCCAGCAGTCCAGGGGTTGAACAGTAC.

In regard to this clone: The germline and genes are mouse ones. The CDR3 end is not reached by the read, which stops 1 residue before it; the germline J gene fills it in. This chain connects TRBV12-1 to TRBJ1-1; D unclear. The V gene lost 2 bases and the J gene lost 0 bases, with 6 bases spanning the gap. There are 13 residues in the CDR3. CDR1 and CDR2 (germline): SGHSN, HYEKVE. The CDR3 reads CASSPLANTEVFF. Incomplete CDR3 DNA: TGTGCCAGCTCTCCTCTTGCAAACACAGAAGTCTTC.

By share, this clone ranks as medium-sized (0.01 to 0.1%). Gene names refer to mouse genes. The DNA ends 1 residue before the CDR3 does, and the rest of the CDR3 is filled in from the germline J gene. The chain carries TRBV2 and TRBJ2-1; TRBD2 matches 10 bases. Losses at the gene ends were 5 bases for V and 8 bases for J; bases not matched to a gene: 6. CDR1 LGHNA and CDR2 YSYQKL come from the germline V gene. The CDR3 is 14 amino acids. CDR3 residues: CASSSTGGRTEQFF. The covered CDR3 bases are TGTGCCAGCAGCTCGACTGGGGGGAGGACTGAGCAGTTC.